The T cell receptor (beta chain) under discussion was sequenced for a study of Ad26.COV2.S vaccination and SARS-CoV-2 variants. For the study at large: Donor was one of the participants in the Ad26.COV2.S arm of the COV1001 trial.

This CDR3 spans 16 amino acids. The V gene lost 2 bases and the J gene lost 0 bases, with 8 bases spanning the gap. Germline CDR1 MNHNY, CDR2 SVGAGI (reference sequence). Study-wide results and limits: Recipients given vaccine exceeded placebo recipients in spike-specific TCR breadth. Using TCR breadth and depth analyses may have led to underestimated total T cell responses.

Regarding treatment: some 20 received Ad26.COV2.S at low or high dose, single or two shots; about 5 received placebo; per-sample allocation not given. Repertoires come from day 63 after the first vaccine or placebo injection. As its vector, the vaccine had Ad26, which expressed Wuhan-strain SARS-CoV-2 spike. Regarding this clone: Antigen specificity is unknown.

Only in-frame clones appear in the TCRdb table, and some are missing; sequencing was by immunoSEQ multiplex PCR. The sample includes roughly 400,000 clones, less than 95% seen only once; the top ten take roughly 4%. The J gene is TRBJ2-6, the V gene TRBV6-6; D is undetermined. Sequencing used peripheral blood, obtained in a trial of Ad26.COV2.S vaccine versus placebo. The TCR comes from a person aged 18-65 years who received the Ad26.COV2.S COVID-19 vaccine or a placebo. The CDR3 DNA follows: TGTGCCAGCAGTTACCCCAGCCGCTCTGGGGCCAACGTCCTGACTTTC. Translation: CASSYPSRSGANVLTF.